The 31 T cell receptor beta chains in this list originate from one sample, sequenced in a study of blood T cell repertoires in COVID-19. Assay used: immunoSEQ multiplex PCR; TCRdb lists only in-frame clones, some missing. The sample lists about 280,000 clones, roughly 86% seen once, with over 8% in the top ten. Sequenced input: peripheral blood. The receptors stem from a middle-aged man with active or convalescent COVID-19.

The gene calls are TRBV6-5 and TRBJ1-6; D is undetermined. Between the trimmed V and J ends, which lost 2 bases and 6 bases, there was a span of 8 bases. This CDR3 region has 14 residues. The germline V gene has CDR1 MNHEY and CDR2 SVGAGI. CDR3 DNA: TGTGCCAGCAGTTACGCGGCCGGTAATTCACCCCTCCACTTT. Translated: CASSYAAGNSPLHF.

This clone was seen a single time. The chain uses TRBV5-6 and TRBJ2-7; TRBD1 aligns across 9 bases. The CDR3 totals 15 residues. The V and J ends lost 3 bases and 2 bases, in that order; junction bases with no gene match: 6. The germline CDR1 and CDR2 sequences are SGHDT and YYEEEE. CDR3 in amino acids: CASSSTGGLTYEQYF. CDR3 in DNA: TGTGCCAGCAGCTCCACAGGGGGCCTAACCTACGAGCAGTACTTC.

The chain employs TRBV2 and TRBJ1-6, with a possible D match to TRBD1 (5 bases). There are 15 residues in the CDR3. V lost 2 bases and J lost 9, with 14 bases in between. CDR1 SNHLY and CDR2 FYNNEI come from the germline V gene. CDR3 loop: CASSEWGVVGSPLHF. CDR3 nucleotide sequence: TGTGCCAGCAGTGAATGGGGGGTGGTAGGTTCACCCCTCCACTTT.

This chain connects TRBV10-1 to TRBJ2-7; D remains unclear. The V gene lost 0 bases and the J gene lost 6 bases, with 15 bases spanning the gap. The germline gives CDR1 WNHNN, CDR2 SYGVQD (reference sequence). The CDR3 consists of 15 residues. CDR3 nucleotides: TGCGCCAGCAGTGAGTCGATTTCCCCGGTTCTCGAGCAGTACTTC. Protein product: CASSESISPVLEQYF.

The table lists this clone with a count of one. The V gene is TRBV19, the J gene TRBJ1-2, with D unclear. Germline CDR1 LNHDA, CDR2 SQIVND (reference sequence). Trimming removed 5 bases from V and 0 bases from J, with 25 bases in between. The CDR3 runs 19 residues. CDR3 protein: CASSLRTGSMTLPNYGYTF. The CDR3 nucleotides are TGTGCCAGTAGTCTACGGACCGGGAGTATGACGCTTCCTAACTATGGCTACACCTTC.

J is TRBJ2-3 and V is TRBV28, with TRBD2 identical over 7 bases. Unmatched junction bases numbered 7, after V lost 6 bases and J lost 4 bases. The germline CDR1 and CDR2 sequences are MDHEN and SYDVKM. The CDR3 contains 14 residues. The DNA of the CDR3 is TGTGCCAGCAGGCGGACTAGATCGTCAGATACGCAGTATTTT. This sequence encodes CASRRTRSSDTQYF.

V gene TRBV2 combines with J gene TRBJ1-2; D not resolved. V was trimmed by 3 bases and J by 8 bases, leaving 13 bases between them. The CDR3 spans 13 residues. Germline V lookup: CDR1 SNHLY, CDR2 FYNNEI. The CDR3 region has the DNA TGTGCCAGCAGTGAGAGGGTACAAGGAGGCTACACCTTC. Translation gives CASSERVQGGYTF.

A remark on this clone: In the same sample, other DNA sequences code for this CDR3. Here the CDR3 reads CASSLTGNTEAFF. CDR3 in DNA: TGTGCCAGCAGTTTAACCGGGAACACTGAAGCTTTCTTT. The chain links TRBV12-3 or TRBV12-4 to TRBJ1-1, with D hard to call. V dropped 2 bases and J dropped 1 base, with 5 bases sitting between them. This CDR3 contains 13 residues.

Only one count was recorded for this clone. J is TRBJ2-2 and V is TRBV10-3; 9 bases map to TRBD2. V gave up 3 bases and J gave up 7 bases; unmatched junction bases: 9. Germline V CDR1 and CDR2: ENHRY, SYGVKD. CDR3 length: 16 residues. The CDR3 loop is CAISERREGPNGELFF. For the CDR3, the DNA is TGTGCCATCAGTGAAAGGCGGGAGGGCCCGAACGGGGAGCTGTTTTTT.

V gene TRBV5-1 combines with J gene TRBJ2-1; TRBD2 matches at 16 bases. Germline values: CDR1 SGHRS, CDR2 YFSETQ. The trim removed 2 bases at V and 7 bases at J, leaving 3 bases unmatched. The CDR3 is 16 residues long. CDR3 DNA sequence: TGCGCCAGCAGCTTCGGGACTAGCGGGGGGGCGAATGAGCAGTTCTTC. This sequence encodes CASSFGTSGGANEQFF. Together with reference TRBV5-1 and TRBJ2-1, the CDR3 gives the full variable domain: KAGVTQTPRYLIKTRGQQVTLSCSPISGHRSVSWYQQTPGQGLQFLFEYFSETQRNKGNFPGRFSGRQFSNSRSEMNVSTLELGDSALYLCASSFGTSGGANEQFFGPGTRLTVL.

This clone was observed a single time. The rearrangement uses TRBV6-5 and TRBJ2-6; D might be TRBD2 (6 bases). Germline lookup yields CDR1 MNHEY and CDR2 SVGAGI. V was pared by 2 bases and J by 2 bases, with 7 bases between. This CDR3 has 15 amino acids. The CDR3 DNA follows: TGTGCCAGCAGTTACGGGGGGACTGGGGCCAACGTCCTGACTTTC. Translated: CASSYGGTGANVLTF.

This chain links TRBV18 with TRBJ1-1; perhaps TRBD1 as D (5 bases). The CDR3 length is 16 residues. The V end lost 6 bases, the J end lost 3 bases, and 20 bases lay between the germline ends. Germline V gene data show CDR1 as KGHSH and CDR2 as LQKENI. The CDR3 nucleotides read TGTGCCAGCTCCCTTCCCGGGGGGTTCCGGGACACTGAAGCTTTCTTT. It translates to CASSLPGGFRDTEAFF.

The chain combines TRBV5-1 with TRBJ2-1; D possibly corresponds to TRBD1 (5 bases). Per germline, CDR1 SGHRS and CDR2 YFSETQ. The CDR3 contains 16 residues. V dropped 6 bases and J dropped 0 bases, with 16 bases sitting between them. The DNA of the CDR3 is TGCGCCAGCATGCCAAGGACATCGAGCTCCTACAATGAGCAGTTCTTC. Translating it yields CASMPRTSSSYNEQFF.

The chain combines TRBV27 with TRBJ1-5, with D unresolved. This CDR3 spans 16 amino acids. The V end was cut by 6 bases, the J end by 4 bases, with 19 bases between. Per the germline V gene, CDR1 is MNHEY and CDR2 is SMNVEV (reference sequence). The CDR3 bases are TGTGCCAGCAGGTCCGATTCACGGGGTGGGAATCAGCCCCAGCATTTT. As protein: CASRSDSRGGNQPQHF.

This chain links TRBV13 with TRBJ2-2; 7 nucleotides agree with TRBD1. V shed 3 bases and J 2 bases; nucleotides not matched to a gene: 9. Looked up from germline, CDR1 is PRHDT and CDR2 is FYEKMQ (reference sequence). This CDR3 has 17 residues. CDR3 sequence reads: CASSFDGQAKNTGELFF. CDR3 DNA: TGTGCCAGCAGCTTCGACGGACAGGCGAAAAACACCGGGGAGCTGTTTTTT.

The chain combines TRBV2 with TRBJ2-7, with D possibly matching TRBD2 (5 bases). Per the germline V gene, CDR1 is SNHLY and CDR2 is FYNNEI. Between the trimmed V and J ends, which lost 7 bases and 1 base, there was a span of 11 bases. The CDR3 runs to 13 residues. The DNA of the CDR3 is TGTGCCAGCACCGACGGGGTTTCCTACGAGCAGTACTTC. It codes for CASTDGVSYEQYF.

The chain carries TRBV2 and TRBJ2-7; D is perhaps TRBD1 (5 bases). Germline CDR1 and CDR2: SNHLY and FYNNEI. Deletions cut 8 bases from V and 4 bases from J, with 18 bases between. The CDR3 has 14 amino acids. The CDR3 here is CASHDPDKEYEQYF. As DNA, the CDR3 is TGTGCCAGCCACGATCCGGACAAGGAGTACGAGCAGTACTTC.

V usage is TRBV11-2 and J usage is TRBJ2-2; 10 bases are shared with TRBD1. Germline trimming cut 3 bases from V and 6 bases from J; bases unmatched to any gene: 4. Germline CDR1 SGHAT, CDR2 FQNNGV. CDR3 length: 15 residues. Here the CDR3 reads CASSLTGGRAGELFF. The CDR3 DNA is TGTGCCAGCAGCTTGACAGGGGGCAGAGCCGGGGAGCTGTTTTTT.

The rearrangement uses TRBV4-2 and TRBJ2-7; 11 bases agree with TRBD1. Germline-derived CDR1 and CDR2 are LGHNA and YNFKEQ. The V segment lost 1 base and the J segment 4 bases; nucleotides outside the gene matches: 0. The CDR3 contains 14 residues. This CDR3 is CASSQGDRGYEQYF. In DNA, the CDR3 is TGTGCCAGCAGCCAAGGGGACAGGGGGTACGAGCAGTACTTC.

The V call is TRBV11-3, the J call TRBJ2-3, with 8 positions matching TRBD2. This CDR3 region has 19 residues. Unmatched junction bases numbered 12, after V lost 1 base and J lost 0 bases. Germline lookup yields CDR1 SGHNT and CDR2 YENEEA. As DNA, the CDR3 is TGTGCCAGCAGCTTAGCGGAGGAGCGGGAGAGGGGTAGCACAGATACGCAGTATTTT. Translation gives CASSLAEERERGSTDTQYF.

The chain joins TRBV11-3 to TRBJ1-5; 7 bases line up with TRBD1. The CDR3 has 13 residues. Germline CDR1 SGHNT, CDR2 YENEEA. V lost 5 bases and J lost 9; bases outside the gene matches: 7. CDR3 sequence: CASSRDRERPQHF. In DNA form, the CDR3 reads TGTGCCAGCAGCCGCGACAGGGAACGGCCCCAGCATTTT.

The genes are TRBV11-3 and TRBJ2-2, with D possibly TRBD1 on 6 matching bases. There are 18 residues in the CDR3. Looked up from germline, CDR1 is SGHNT and CDR2 is YENEEA. V was trimmed by 0 bases and J by 2 bases, leaving 16 bases between them. CDR3 in amino acids: CASSLDQGGVTNTGELFF. The CDR3 DNA sequence: TGTGCCAGCAGCTTAGATCAAGGGGGAGTTACCAACACCGGGGAGCTGTTTTTT.

V is TRBV6-1 and J is TRBJ1-2; 7 bases align to TRBD1. The CDR3 covers 17 residues. V lost 1 base to trimming and J lost 7 bases; unmatched junction nucleotides: 15. The V gene's germline CDR1 is MNHNS and CDR2 SASEGT. The CDR3: CASSEDVGGPSVGGYTF. CDR3 in DNA: TGTGCCAGCAGTGAAGACGTAGGGGGCCCCTCTGTTGGTGGCTACACCTTC.

This rearrangement joins TRBV6-5 to TRBJ1-2; D may be TRBD1 (5 bases). V was trimmed by 2 bases and J by 6 bases, leaving 7 bases between them. The CDR3 runs to 12 residues. Per the germline V gene, CDR1 is MNHEY and CDR2 is SVGAGI. CDR3 sequence: CASSYRGNGYTF. CDR3 nucleotide sequence: TGTGCCAGCAGTTACAGGGGAAATGGCTACACCTTC.

The sample holds a few counts of this clone. The J gene is TRBJ1-6, the V gene TRBV19; 7 nucleotides line up with TRBD1. This CDR3 comprises 16 residues. V lost 2 bases and J lost 7; bases outside the gene matches: 8. Germline CDR1 reads LNHDA; CDR2 reads SQIVND (reference sequence). The CDR3 reads CASSIFGTEKNSPLHF. The CDR3 nucleotides are TGTGCCAGTAGTATATTCGGGACAGAGAAAAATTCACCCCTCCACTTT. Supplemented by reference TRBV19 and TRBJ1-6, the full variable domain reads DGGITQSPKYLFRKEGQNVTLSCEQNLNHDAMYWYRQDPGQGLRLIYYSQIVNDFQKGDIAEGYSVSREKKESFPLTVTSAQKNPTAFYLCASSIFGTEKNSPLHFGNGTRLTVT.

The chain links TRBV19 to TRBJ2-1; 9 bases agree with TRBD2. The CDR3 runs to 15 residues. Per the germline V gene, CDR1 is LNHDA and CDR2 is SQIVND (reference sequence). Germline trimming cut 7 bases from V and 4 bases from J; bases unmatched to any gene: 8. CDR3 nucleotide sequence: TGTGCCAGTAACTTAGCGGGAGTGCAATACAATGAGCAGTTCTTC. This codes for CASNLAGVQYNEQFF. Variable domain in full (rest from reference TRBV19 and TRBJ2-1): DGGITQSPKYLFRKEGQNVTLSCEQNLNHDAMYWYRQDPGQGLRLIYYSQIVNDFQKGDIAEGYSVSREKKESFPLTVTSAQKNPTAFYLCASNLAGVQYNEQFFGPGTRLTVL.

This clone was found a few times. The chain links TRBV5-1 to TRBJ1-1; D is uncertain. This CDR3 has 13 amino acids. Germline values: CDR1 SGHRS, CDR2 YFSETQ. V lost 6 bases to trimming and J lost 0 bases, with 9 bases between them. For the CDR3, the DNA is TGCGCCAGCAAAGAGGCTATGAACACTGAAGCTTTCTTT. It encodes CASKEAMNTEAFF.

V is TRBV4-1 and J is TRBJ2-1; 11 bases are a match to TRBD2. Germline lookup yields CDR1 MGHRA and CDR2 YSYEKL. The CDR3 sequence is 17 residues long. V gave up 1 base and J gave up 6 bases; unmatched junction bases: 8. The CDR3 nucleotides read TGCGCCAGCAGCCAAGGTAAACTAGCGGGAGAGCCCAATGAGCAGTTCTTC. Translation: CASSQGKLAGEPNEQFF.

V gene TRBV27 combines with J gene TRBJ2-7; D possibly corresponds to TRBD2 (6 bases). V was clipped by 5 bases and J by 7 bases, with 15 bases between them. This CDR3 region has 13 residues. Germline loops: CDR1 MNHEY, CDR2 SMNVEV (reference sequence). The CDR3 reads CASSLTPGREQYF. The CDR3 nucleotides are TGTGCCAGCAGTCTCACCCCAGGGAGGGAGCAGTACTTC.

A few counts support this clone. As DNA, the CDR3 is TGCGCCAGCAGTGAGTACAGGGGGCTCTCCTACGAGCAGTACTTC. Residues: CASSEYRGLSYEQYF. The chain couples TRBV10-1 to TRBJ2-7, with TRBD1 identical over 9 bases. Trimming cost V 1 base and J 0 bases; bases outside gene matches: 1. This CDR3 region has 15 residues. CDR1 WNHNN and CDR2 SYGVQD come from the germline V gene (reference sequence).

The J gene is TRBJ2-7, the V gene TRBV28; 9 bases agree with TRBD1. The CDR3 is 15 residues long. J gave up 2 bases and V 6 bases, and 8 bases lay outside the gene matches. Germline assignment: CDR1 MDHEN and CDR2 SYDVKM. CDR3 nucleotide sequence: TGTGCCAGCAGATATACCGGGACAGGGCCCTACGAGCAGTACTTC. Protein: CASRYTGTGPYEQYF.